This T cell receptor beta chain appears in the sequencing data of a study of T-cell reconstitution after alpha-beta-depleted transplantation in children. Regarding the study as a whole: The authors attributed T-cell counts and diversity one year after transplant mostly to newly produced T cells.

With respect to this clonotype: The antigen is undetermined.

V lost 0 bases and J 0 bases, leaving 11 bases between the germline ends. CDR3 size: 16 residues. The germline V gene encodes CDR1 MGHRA and CDR2 YSYEKL. Using unique molecular identifiers, the investigators prepared the TCRbeta library. TCRdb analysed the PCR reads with MiXCR anew, one entry per CDR3 protein. The sample has about 300,000 distinct CDR3 sequences, around 7.3% seen once. The sequence was obtained from a female patient aged 2 to 10 who had a stem cell transplant for Fanconi anemia, so the T cells may come from the graft donor. The chain couples TRBV4-1 to TRBJ1-1; D uncertain. Sequenced material: peripheral blood, taken 360 days after TCRalphabeta/CD19-depleted stem cell transplant. CDR3 DNA sequence: TGCGCCAGCAGCCAAGATGATGACTATATGAACACTGAAGCTTTCTTT. Its protein product is CASSQDDDYMNTEAFF.